One T cell receptor (beta chain) is described in this entry. The data stem from a study of monozygotic twins with inflammatory bowel disease. TCRdb reprocessed the 5' RACE reads; each CDR3 protein has one entry and no DNA is given. This sample's table has about 140,000 distinct CDR3 sequences. Germline CDR1 is SGHDT and CDR2 is YYEEEE. The CDR3 length is 16 residues. The J gene is TRBJ2-6, the V gene TRBV5-6; TCRdb proposes TRBD1, but this gene call is untestable without DNA. Input material: blood. This TCR came from a human donor with ulcerative colitis or Crohn's disease, or a healthy co-twin of an affected twin (not recorded which). CDR3 protein: CASSLRAGSGANVLTF.